This T cell receptor beta chain is drawn from a study of CD8+ T cells in alopecia areata. After isolation, RNA underwent reverse transcription to generate cDNA as the sequencing template. Assay: immunoSEQ multiplex PCR; the TCRdb copy retains only in-frame clones and omits some. The sample includes 90,000 to 130,000 clones, approximately 59% of them seen just once. With regard to this clone: Its antigen is not identified.

General study points: Across lesional scalp, and particularly alopecia totalis/universalis, clonality surpassed that of normal scalp. Patients shared TCRs less clearly than mice did, possibly owing to HLA.

This clonotype was obtained from a human donor in good health. The sample consisted of CD8+ T cells sorted from blood.

The DNA of the CDR3 is TGTGCCAGCAGCGCGGGGACGCCGGGTACGCAGTATTTT. It specifies CASSAGTPGTQYF. V is TRBV5-6 and J is TRBJ2-3, with a weak D call TRBD2 (6 bases). The length of the CDR3 is 13 residues. Germline CDR1 is SGHDT and CDR2 is YYEEEE. The V gene lost 4 bases and the J gene lost 8 bases, with 14 bases spanning the gap. The complete variable domain, with remaining parts taken from reference TRBV5-6 and TRBJ2-3, reads DAGVTQSPTHLIKTRGQQVTLRCSPKSGHDTVSWYQQALGQGPQFIFQYYEEEERQRGNFPDRFSGHQFPNYSSELNVNALLLGDSALYLCASSAGTPGTQYFGPGTRLTVL.